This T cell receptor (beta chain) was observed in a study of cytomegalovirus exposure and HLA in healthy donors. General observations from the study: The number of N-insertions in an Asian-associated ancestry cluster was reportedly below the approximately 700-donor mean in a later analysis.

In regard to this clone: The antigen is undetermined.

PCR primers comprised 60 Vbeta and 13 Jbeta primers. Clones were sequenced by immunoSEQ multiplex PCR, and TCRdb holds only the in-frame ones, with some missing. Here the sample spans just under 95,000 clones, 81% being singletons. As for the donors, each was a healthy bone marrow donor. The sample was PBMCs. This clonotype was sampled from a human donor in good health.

CDR3 sequence: CASSPVSLPSYEQYF. The CDR3 coding sequence is TGTGCCAGCTCACCAGTAAGCCTCCCCTCCTACGAGCAGTACTTC. This chain joins TRBV18 and TRBJ2-7; D gene unclear. Between the trimmed V and J ends, which lost 2 bases and 0 bases, there was a span of 11 bases. Germline V lookup: CDR1 KGHSH, CDR2 LQKENI. The CDR3 extends over 15 amino acids.